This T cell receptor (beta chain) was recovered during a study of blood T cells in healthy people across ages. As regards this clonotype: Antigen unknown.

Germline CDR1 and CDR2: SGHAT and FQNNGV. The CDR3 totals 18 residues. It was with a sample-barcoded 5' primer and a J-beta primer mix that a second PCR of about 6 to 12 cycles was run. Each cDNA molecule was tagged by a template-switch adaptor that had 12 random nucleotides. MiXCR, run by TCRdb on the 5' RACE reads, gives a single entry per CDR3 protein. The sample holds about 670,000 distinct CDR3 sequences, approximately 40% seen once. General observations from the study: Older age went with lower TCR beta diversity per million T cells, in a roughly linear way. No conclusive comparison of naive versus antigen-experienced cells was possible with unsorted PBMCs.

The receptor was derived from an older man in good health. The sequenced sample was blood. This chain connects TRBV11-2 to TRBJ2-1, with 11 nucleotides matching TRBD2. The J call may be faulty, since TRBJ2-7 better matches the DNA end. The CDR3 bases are TGTGCCAGCAGCTTATATCTAGCGGGGGGCTCGCCCTACAATGAGCAGTACTTC. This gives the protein CASSLYLAGGSPYNEQYF.